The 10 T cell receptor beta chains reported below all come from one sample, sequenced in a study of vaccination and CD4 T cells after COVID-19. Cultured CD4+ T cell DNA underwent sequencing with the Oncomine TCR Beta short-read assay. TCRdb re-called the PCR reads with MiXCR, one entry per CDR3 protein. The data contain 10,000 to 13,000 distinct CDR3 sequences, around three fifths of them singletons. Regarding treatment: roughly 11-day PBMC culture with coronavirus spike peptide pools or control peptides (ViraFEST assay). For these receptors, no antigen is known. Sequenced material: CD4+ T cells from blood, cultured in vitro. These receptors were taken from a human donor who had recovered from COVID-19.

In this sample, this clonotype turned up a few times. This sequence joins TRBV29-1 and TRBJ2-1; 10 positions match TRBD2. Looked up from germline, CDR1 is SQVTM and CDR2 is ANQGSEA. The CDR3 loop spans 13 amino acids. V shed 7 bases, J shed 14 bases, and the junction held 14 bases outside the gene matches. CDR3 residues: CSAGGAEAGGEFF. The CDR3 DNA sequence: TGCAGCGCCGGAGGGGCGGAAGCGGGGGGGGAGTTCTTC.

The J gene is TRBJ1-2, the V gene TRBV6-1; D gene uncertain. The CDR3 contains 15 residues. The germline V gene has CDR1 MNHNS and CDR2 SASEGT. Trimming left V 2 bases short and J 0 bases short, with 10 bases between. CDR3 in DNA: TGTGCCAGCAGTGAAAAGGCCGAAGCTAACTATGGCTACACCTTC. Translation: CASSEKAEANYGYTF.

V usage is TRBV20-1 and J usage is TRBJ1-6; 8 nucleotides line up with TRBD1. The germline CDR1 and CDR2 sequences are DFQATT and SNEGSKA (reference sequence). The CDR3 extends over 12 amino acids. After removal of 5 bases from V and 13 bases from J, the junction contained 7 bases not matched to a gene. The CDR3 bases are TGCAGTGCTGGGGGGGACAGGCCTCCCCTCCACTTT. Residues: CSAGGDRPPLHF.

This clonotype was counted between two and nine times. CDR3 amino acids: CATSATGTGGNEQFF. The CDR3 DNA reads TGTGCCACCAGTGCCACCGGGACCGGGGGGAATGAGCAGTTCTTC. The chain is built from TRBV24-1 and TRBJ2-1, with 7 bases lining up with TRBD2. Germline V gene lookup returns CDR1 KGHDR and CDR2 SFDVKD. The CDR3 spans 15 residues. The ends lost 5 bases at V and 7 bases at J; junction bases unmatched: 10.

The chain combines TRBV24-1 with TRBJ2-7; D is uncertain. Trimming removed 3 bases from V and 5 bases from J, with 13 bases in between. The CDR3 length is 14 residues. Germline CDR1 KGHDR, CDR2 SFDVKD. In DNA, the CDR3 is TGTGCCACCAGTGATCCCCTGAGAAGCAACGAGCAGTACTTC. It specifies CATSDPLRSNEQYF.

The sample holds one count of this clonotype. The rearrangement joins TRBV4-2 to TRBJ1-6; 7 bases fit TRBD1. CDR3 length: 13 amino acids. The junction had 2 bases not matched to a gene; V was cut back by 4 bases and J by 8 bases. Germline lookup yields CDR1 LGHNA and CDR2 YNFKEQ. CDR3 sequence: CASSLDRDSPLHF. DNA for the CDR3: TGTGCCAGCAGCCTTGACAGGGATTCACCCCTCCACTTT.

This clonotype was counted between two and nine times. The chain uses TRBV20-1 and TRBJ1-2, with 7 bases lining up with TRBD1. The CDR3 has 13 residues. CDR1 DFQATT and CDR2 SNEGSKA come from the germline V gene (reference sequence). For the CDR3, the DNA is TGCAGCGGCAGGGGGGACCAAAACTATGGCTACACCTTC. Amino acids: CSGRGDQNYGYTF.

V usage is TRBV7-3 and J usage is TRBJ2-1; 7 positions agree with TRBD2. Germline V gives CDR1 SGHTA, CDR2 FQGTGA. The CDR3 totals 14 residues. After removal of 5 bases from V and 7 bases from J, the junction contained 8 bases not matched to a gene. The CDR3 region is CASSPAGVINEQFF. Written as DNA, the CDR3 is TGTGCCAGCAGCCCCGCGGGAGTGATTAATGAGCAGTTCTTC. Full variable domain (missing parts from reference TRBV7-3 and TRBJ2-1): GAGVSQTPSNKVTEKGKYVELRCDPISGHTALYWYRQSLGQGPEFLIYFQGTGAADDSGLPNDRFFAVRPEGSVSTLKIQRTERGDSAVYLCASSPAGVINEQFFGPGTRLTVL.

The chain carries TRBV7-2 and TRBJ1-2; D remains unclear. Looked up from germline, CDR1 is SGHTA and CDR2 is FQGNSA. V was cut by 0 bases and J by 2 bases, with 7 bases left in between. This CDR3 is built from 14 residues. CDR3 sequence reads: CASSLAGRNYGYTF. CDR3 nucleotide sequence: TGTGCCAGCAGCTTAGCAGGCAGGAACTATGGCTACACCTTC.

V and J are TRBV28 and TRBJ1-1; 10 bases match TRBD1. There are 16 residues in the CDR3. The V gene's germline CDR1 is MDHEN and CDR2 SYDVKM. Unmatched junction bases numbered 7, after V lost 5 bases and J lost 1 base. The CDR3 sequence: CASSTNRDRGNTEAFF. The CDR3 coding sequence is TGTGCCAGCAGTACTAACCGGGACAGGGGGAACACTGAAGCTTTCTTT.